Listed below are T cell receptor beta chains from one sample, sequenced in a study of regulatory T cells in long-lasting Graves disease. A single record per CDR3 protein comes from TCRdb applying MiXCR to the multiplex PCR reads. The sample holds 350,000 to 500,000 distinct CDR3 sequences, 13% to 15% seen once. This same sample was also part of a study on T cells in Graves' hyperthyroidism and ophthalmopathy.

The source was peripheral blood mononuclear cells (PBMCs), collected at new diagnosis, from a patient treated with antithyroid drugs. The receptors here all came from a woman between 45 and 60 years old with Graves disease. Each CDR3 is given without its conserved first and last residue. The D gene is left open where the match is weak. Clone size is shown for a subset of rows, as once, few, many or a class of expanded clone.

v_gene: TRBV7-9; len: 14; d_gene: TRBD1; abundance: few; j_gene: TRBJ2-3; CDR3aa: ASSLSGQGKSLSQY
v_gene: TRBV4-2; len: 11; d_gene: .; abundance: .; j_gene: TRBJ2-7; CDR3aa: ASSQDRFSEQY
v_gene: TRBV7-2; len: 13; d_gene: TRBD1; abundance: few; j_gene: TRBJ1-4; CDR3aa: ASSPRQGRFEKLF
v_gene: TRBV12-3/TRBV12-4; len: 17; d_gene: TRBD2; abundance: many; j_gene: TRBJ2-2; CDR3aa: ASSLRPGLAGGNTGELF
v_gene: TRBV4-1; len: 14; d_gene: .; abundance: .; j_gene: TRBJ1-5; CDR3aa: ASSQGGRGSNQPQH
v_gene: TRBV12-3/TRBV12-4; len: 12; d_gene: TRBD1; abundance: .; j_gene: TRBJ2-7; CDR3aa: ASSDRGESYEQY
v_gene: TRBV9; len: 11; d_gene: .; abundance: .; j_gene: TRBJ2-7; CDR3aa: ASSVGYGHEQY
v_gene: TRBV6-1; len: 13; d_gene: .; abundance: many; j_gene: TRBJ1-2; CDR3aa: ASSPFGRDIGGYT
v_gene: TRBV6-2/TRBV6-3; len: 15; d_gene: TRBD2; abundance: once; j_gene: TRBJ2-5; CDR3aa: ASSTRIIAGVRETQY
v_gene: TRBV10-2; len: 12; d_gene: .; abundance: .; j_gene: TRBJ2-3; CDR3aa: ASREQGGADTQY
v_gene: TRBV9; len: 13; d_gene: .; abundance: few; j_gene: TRBJ2-3; CDR3aa: ASTQGGASTDTQY
v_gene: TRBV6-1; len: 14; d_gene: TRBD2; abundance: .; j_gene: TRBJ2-3; CDR3aa: ASPGTSGRSEDTQY
v_gene: TRBV30; len: 11; d_gene: TRBD2; abundance: .; j_gene: TRBJ2-7; CDR3aa: ACGLAENYEQY
v_gene: TRBV28; len: 14; d_gene: TRBD2; abundance: many; j_gene: TRBJ2-7; CDR3aa: ASSLVVKGGRGEQY
v_gene: TRBV5-1; len: 13; d_gene: .; abundance: many; j_gene: TRBJ1-5; CDR3aa: ASRGGPNSNQPQH